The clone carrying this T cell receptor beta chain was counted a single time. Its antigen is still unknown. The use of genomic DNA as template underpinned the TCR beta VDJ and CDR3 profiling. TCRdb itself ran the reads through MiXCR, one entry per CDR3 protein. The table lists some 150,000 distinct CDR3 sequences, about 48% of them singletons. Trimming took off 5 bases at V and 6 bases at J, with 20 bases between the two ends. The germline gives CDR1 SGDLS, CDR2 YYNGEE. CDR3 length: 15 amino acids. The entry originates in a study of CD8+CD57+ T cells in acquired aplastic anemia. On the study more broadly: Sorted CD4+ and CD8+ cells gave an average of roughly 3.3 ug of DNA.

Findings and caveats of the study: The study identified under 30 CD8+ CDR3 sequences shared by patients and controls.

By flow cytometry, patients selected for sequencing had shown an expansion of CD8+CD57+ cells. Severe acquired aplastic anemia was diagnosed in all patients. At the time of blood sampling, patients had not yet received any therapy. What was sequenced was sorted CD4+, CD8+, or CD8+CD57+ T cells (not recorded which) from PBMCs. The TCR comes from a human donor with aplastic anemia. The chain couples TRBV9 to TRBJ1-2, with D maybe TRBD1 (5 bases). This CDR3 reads CASSQPGVGYDGYTF. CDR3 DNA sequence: TGTGCCAGCAGTCAACCGGGGGTAGGGTATGATGGCTACACCTTC.